This T cell receptor beta chain was sequenced during a study of blood T cells in healthy people across ages. Overall study: About one barcoded beta molecule per two T cells came from capture by template switching.

For the second PCR, which ran for roughly 6 to 12 cycles, a sample-barcoded 5' primer and a J-beta primer mix were used. TCRdb re-called the 5' RACE reads through MiXCR, storing one row per CDR3 protein. This sample yields fewer than 950,000 distinct CDR3 sequences, of which roughly 50% are seen a single time; about 42% belongs to the top ten. V lost 0 bases and J lost 6; bases outside the gene matches: 7. The CDR3 length is 15 residues. CDR1 SGHRS and CDR2 YFSETQ come from the germline V gene. Per individual sample, total RNA of at least 5 micrograms was extracted. J is TRBJ1-2 and V is TRBV5-1; 8 positions match TRBD1. The source material was blood. The receptor's source is a man older than 75 in good health. This CDR3 is CASSLDNRGSDGYTF. As DNA, the CDR3 is TGCGCCAGCAGCTTGGACAACAGGGGGTCCGATGGCTACACCTTC.